The clone carrying this TCR beta chain was counted ten times or more. What it binds is unknown. Trimming left V 6 bases short and J 7 bases short, with 15 bases between. The germline V gene has CDR1 MNHEY and CDR2 SVGAGI. The CDR3 totals 13 residues. This sample stems from a study of blood T cells in healthy people across ages. Study conclusions and caveats: As age increased, TCR beta diversity per million T cells fell in a roughly linear fashion. Expanded clonotype shifts may have been confounded, as the donors had an unknown CMV status. PBMCs left unsorted prevented a conclusive naive versus antigen-experienced comparison.

For the second PCR, which ran for about 6 to 11 cycles, a sample-barcoded 5' primer and a J-beta primer mix were used. TCRdb independently ran MiXCR on the 5' RACE reads; one entry per CDR3 protein. The sample contains about 780,000 distinct CDR3 sequences, around 45% of which appear only once. The V and J genes are TRBV6-5 and TRBJ2-5; D tentatively reads TRBD1 or TRBD2 (6 bases each). The TCR was taken from a man at least 80 years old in good health. Source material: blood. The CDR3 DNA follows: TGTGCCAGCAGGGACGGGGGCTTTGGGACCCAGTACTTC. It codes for CASRDGGFGTQYF.